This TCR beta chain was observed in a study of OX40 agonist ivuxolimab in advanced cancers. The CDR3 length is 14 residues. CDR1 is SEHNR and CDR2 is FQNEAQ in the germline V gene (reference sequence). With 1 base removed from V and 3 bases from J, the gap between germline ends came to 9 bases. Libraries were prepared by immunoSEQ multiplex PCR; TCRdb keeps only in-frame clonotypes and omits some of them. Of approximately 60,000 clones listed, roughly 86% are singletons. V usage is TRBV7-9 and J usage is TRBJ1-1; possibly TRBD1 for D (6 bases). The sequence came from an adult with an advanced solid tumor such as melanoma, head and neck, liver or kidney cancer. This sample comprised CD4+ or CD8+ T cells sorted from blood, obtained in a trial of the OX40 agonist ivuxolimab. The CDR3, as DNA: TGTGCCAGCAGCTTAGAGGGGGGACACACTGAAGCTTTCTTT. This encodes CASSLEGGHTEAFF.